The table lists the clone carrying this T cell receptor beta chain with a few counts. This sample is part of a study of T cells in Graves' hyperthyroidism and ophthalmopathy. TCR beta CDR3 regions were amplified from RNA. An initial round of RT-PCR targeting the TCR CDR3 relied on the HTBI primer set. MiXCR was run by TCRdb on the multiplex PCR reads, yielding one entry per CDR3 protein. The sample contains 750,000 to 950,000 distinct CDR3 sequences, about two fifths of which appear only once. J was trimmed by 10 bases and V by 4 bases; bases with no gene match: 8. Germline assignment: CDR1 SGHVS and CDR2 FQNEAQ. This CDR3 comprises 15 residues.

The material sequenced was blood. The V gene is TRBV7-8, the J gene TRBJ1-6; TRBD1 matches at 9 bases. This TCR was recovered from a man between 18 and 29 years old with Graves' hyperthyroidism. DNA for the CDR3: TGTGCCAGCAGCTCTCCGGGACAGGGTTCCTCACCCCTCCACTTT. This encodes CASSSPGQGSSPLHF. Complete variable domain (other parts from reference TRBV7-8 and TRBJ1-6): GAGVSQSPRYKVAKRGQDVALRCDPISGHVSLFWYQQALGQGPEFLTYFQNEAQLDKSGLPSDRFFAERPEGSVSTLKIQRTQQEDSAVYLCASSSPGQGSSPLHFGNGTRLTVT.